The source of this T cell receptor beta chain is a study of cytomegalovirus exposure and HLA in healthy donors. General observations from the study: A cluster of highly shared sequence variants was likely a sequencing artifact. The authors later linked a missense DCLRE1C variant to TCR beta V- and J-gene trimming. Rare TCR sequences dominated, though some public TCRs recurred in many donors.

CDR1 is SGHTA, CDR2 FQGNSA, per germline. The ends lost 1 base at V and 7 bases at J; junction bases unmatched: 11. The CDR3 length is 16 residues. The PCR was carried out with 60 Vbeta primers and 13 Jbeta primers. Here immunoSEQ multiplex PCR was the method, and the copy in TCRdb shows in-frame clones only, minus some. This table lists more than 40,000 clones. On this clone itself: Its antigen is as yet unknown.

Sequencing was done on a sample of PBMCs. The chain combines TRBV7-2 with TRBJ2-5; 8 nucleotides line up with TRBD2. The sequence came from a woman aged 40-49 years in good health and CMV-seronegative. The chain's CDR3 is CASSLVGAGGQGTQYF. As DNA, the CDR3 is TGTGCCAGCAGCTTAGTGGGCGCGGGGGGTCAGGGGACCCAGTACTTC.